This T cell receptor beta chain was sequenced during a study of T cell repertoires in cytomegalovirus infection. Study at large: CMV epitopes used comprised recently identified HLA-C-restricted ones and well-studied HLA-B-restricted ones. Public TCR beta signature analysis indicated the presence of both CMV infection and matching HLA type. Study-wide results and limits: Clonotype analysis showed dominance of the ex vivo response by HLA-C-restricted CMV-specific TCR beta clonotypes. Individuals carrying CMV plus the relevant HLA were identified by cumulative frequency of public TCR beta families.

Of note for this clonotype: Its antigen is still unknown.

TCRdb itself ran the reads through MiXCR, one entry per CDR3 protein. In the table there are tens of thousands of distinct CDR3 sequences, approximately 45% of which are singletons. The CDR3 length is 13 residues. Trimming removed 4 bases from V and 5 bases from J; junction bases left unmatched: 6. Per germline, CDR1 DFQATT and CDR2 SNEGSKA (reference sequence). The chain joins TRBV20-1 to TRBJ1-1; 8 bases are shared with TRBD1. This material consisted of CD8+ T cells from cultured PBMCs, taken from culture after CMV antigen stimulation. This receptor was taken from a human donor in good health (CMV status not recorded). Some clones in this sample may be carry-over from other donors' samples. The CDR3 DNA is TGCAGTGCTACAAACAGGGGGATAACTGAAGCTTTCTTT. It translates to CSATNRGITEAFF.